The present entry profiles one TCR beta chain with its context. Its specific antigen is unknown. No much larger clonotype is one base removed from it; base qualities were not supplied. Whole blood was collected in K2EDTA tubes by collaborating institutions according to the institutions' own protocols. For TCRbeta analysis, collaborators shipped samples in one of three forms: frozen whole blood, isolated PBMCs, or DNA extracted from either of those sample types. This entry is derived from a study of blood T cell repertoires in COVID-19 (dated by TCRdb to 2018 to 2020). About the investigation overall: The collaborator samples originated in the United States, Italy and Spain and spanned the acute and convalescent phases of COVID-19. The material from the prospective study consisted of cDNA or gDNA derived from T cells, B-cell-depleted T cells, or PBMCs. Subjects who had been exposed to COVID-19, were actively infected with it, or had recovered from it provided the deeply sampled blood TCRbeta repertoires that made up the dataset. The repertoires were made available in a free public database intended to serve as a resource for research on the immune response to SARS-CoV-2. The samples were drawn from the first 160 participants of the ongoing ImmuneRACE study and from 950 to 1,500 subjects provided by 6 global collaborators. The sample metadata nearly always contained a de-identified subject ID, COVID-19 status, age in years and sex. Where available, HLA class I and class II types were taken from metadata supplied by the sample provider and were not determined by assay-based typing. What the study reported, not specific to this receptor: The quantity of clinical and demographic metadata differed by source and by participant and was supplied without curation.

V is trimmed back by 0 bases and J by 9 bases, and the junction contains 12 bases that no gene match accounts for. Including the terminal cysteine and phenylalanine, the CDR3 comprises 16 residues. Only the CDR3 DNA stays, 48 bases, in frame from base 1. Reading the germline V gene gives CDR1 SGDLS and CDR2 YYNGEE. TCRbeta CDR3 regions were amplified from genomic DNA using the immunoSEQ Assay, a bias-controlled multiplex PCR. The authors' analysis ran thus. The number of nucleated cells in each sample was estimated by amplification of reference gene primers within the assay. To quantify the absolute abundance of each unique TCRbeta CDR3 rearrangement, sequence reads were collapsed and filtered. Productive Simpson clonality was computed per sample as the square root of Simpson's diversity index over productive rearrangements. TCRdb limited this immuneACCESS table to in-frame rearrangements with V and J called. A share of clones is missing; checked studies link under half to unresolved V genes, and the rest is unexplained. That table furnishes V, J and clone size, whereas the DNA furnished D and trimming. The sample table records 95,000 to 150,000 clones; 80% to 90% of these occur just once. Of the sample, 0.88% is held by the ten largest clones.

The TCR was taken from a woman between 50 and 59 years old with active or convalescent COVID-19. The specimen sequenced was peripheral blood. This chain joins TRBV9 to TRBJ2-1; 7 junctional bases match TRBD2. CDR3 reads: CASSVAPSGNNPEQFF. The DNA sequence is TGTGCCAGCAGCGTAGCGCCCAGCGGGAATAACCCTGAGCAGTTCTTC.